This T cell receptor (beta chain) was found in a study of shared clonotypes between healthy human individuals. Naive CD4+ cells were CD45RA-selected; the remaining cells were memory. Germline lookup yields CDR1 MNHNY and CDR2 SVGAGI (reference sequence). The junction had 8 bases not matched to a gene; V was cut back by 10 bases and J by 0 bases. The CDR3 loop spans 15 amino acids. Sequencing was performed with immunoSEQ multiplex PCR; in TCRdb, only in-frame clones are kept and a portion is missing. The sample includes under 1,900,000 clones, less than 99% seen only once; the top ten take about 0.4%.

Sequencing was done on a sample of naive CD4+ T cells sorted from blood. Subset described: CD45RA+ positively selected. The receptor was isolated from a man aged 25 to 40 in good health. This chain joins TRBV6-6 and TRBJ1-5, with TRBD1 identical over 8 bases. The CDR3 is CATWDRLISNQPQHF. In DNA form, the CDR3 reads TGTGCCACCTGGGACAGGTTAATTAGCAATCAGCCCCAGCATTTT.